The 30 T cell receptor beta chains below come from one sample, sequenced in a study of T cell clonality in common variable immunodeficiency. Notes on the study in general: Common variable immunodeficiency TCR beta sequences reportedly had fewer deletions and N-nucleotide insertions.

No cognate antigen is known for these TCRs. Generated by immunoSEQ multiplex PCR, the TCRdb table keeps only in-frame clones and is missing some. Recorded here are 20,000 to 25,000 clones, none singletons. What was sequenced was peripheral blood mononuclear cells. Source of these receptors: a human donor with common variable immunodeficiency.

This clone appeared many times. The DNA ends 3 residues before the CDR3 does, and the rest of the CDR3 is filled in from the germline J gene. V usage is TRBV5-1 and J usage is TRBJ1-1, with D maybe TRBD1 (6 bases). V was trimmed by 0 bases and J by 0 bases, leaving 15 bases between them. This CDR3 has 17 residues. Germline V gene lookup returns CDR1 SGHRS and CDR2 YFSETQ. Partial CDR3 DNA: TGCGCCAGCAGCTTGGGTTTGGCAGGGGCACTGAACACTGAA. Translation: CASSLGLAGALNTE. The entire CDR3 protein is CASSLGLAGALNTEAFF.

This clone was seen repeatedly, ten times or more. The missing CDR3 end, 3 residues past where the read stops, is filled in from the germline J gene. The J gene is TRBJ2-2, the V gene TRBV30; 11 bases agree with TRBD2. The CDR3 covers 16 residues. V shed 3 bases and J 0 bases; nucleotides not matched to a gene: 3. Germline CDR1 is GTSNPN and CDR2 is SVGIG (reference sequence). The CDR3 loop reads CAWRRSGGANTGELFF. The sequenced CDR3 bases are TGTGCCTGGAGGCGTAGCGGGGGGGCGAACACCGGGGAG. Drawing the rest from reference TRBV30 and TRBJ2-2, the complete variable domain is SQTIHQWPATLVQPVGSPLSLECTVEGTSNPNLYWYRQAAGRGLQLLFYSVGIGQISSEVPQNLSASRPQDRQFILSSKKLLLSDSGFYLCAWRRSGGANTGELFFGEGSRLTVL.

This clone was seen ten or more times. The read is 3 residues too short to cover the CDR3 end, so that end is filled in from the germline J gene. The chain employs TRBV11-3 and TRBJ2-3; 9 positions agree with TRBD1. The J segment lost 2 bases and the V segment lost 3 bases, leaving 3 bases of the junction unmatched. Germline assignment: CDR1 SGHNT and CDR2 YENEEA. The length of the CDR3 is 15 residues. Incomplete CDR3 DNA: TGTGCCAGCAGCTTGGGACAGGGCCACACAGATACG. Residues: CASSLGQGHTDT. The whole CDR3 reads CASSLGQGHTDTQYF.

This clone was found many times. The CDR3 extends 3 residues past the end of the read, so its final part is completed from the germline J gene. V usage is TRBV20-1 and J usage is TRBJ2-3, with 9 bases identical to TRBD2. V was clipped by 1 base and J by 0 bases; unmatched bases: 8. Germline V CDR1 and CDR2: DFQATT, SNEGSKA (reference sequence). The CDR3 has 17 residues. The sequenced part of the CDR3 DNA is TGCAGTGCTAGAGGGGGCGGGGGGGATACTAGCACAGATACG. This gives the protein CSARGGGGDTSTDT. The complete CDR3 reads CSARGGGGDTSTDTQYF.

This clone counts as medium-sized (0.01 to 0.1%). The CDR3 loop reads CASSPRAAGGYNEQFF. The DNA read from the CDR3 is TGTGCCAGTAGTCCCCGGGCAGCGGGGGGTTACAATGAG. The chain combines TRBV19 with TRBJ2-1; 9 positions match TRBD2. The read ends 3 residues shy of where the CDR3 ends; the end is completed using the germline J gene. Germline V gene lookup returns CDR1 LNHDA and CDR2 SQIVND (reference sequence). This CDR3 spans 16 amino acids. J gave up 4 bases and V 5 bases, and 9 bases lay outside the gene matches.

This clone has ten or more counts. Read sequence stops 3 residues before the CDR3 end, and the germline J gene provides the missing end. The rearrangement joins TRBV20-1 to TRBJ2-5; D is uncertain. The CDR3 has 14 residues. With 1 base removed from V and 3 bases from J, the gap between germline ends came to 12 bases. Germline V gene sequence: CDR1 DFQATT, CDR2 SNEGSKA (reference sequence). CDR3 in amino acids: CSARARSLEETQYF. The sequenced CDR3 bases are TGCAGTGCTAGAGCCAGGTCGCTCGAAGAGACC.

In its sample, this clone was seen many times. The observed sequence ends 3 residues before the CDR3 terminus, with the missing tail filled in from the germline J gene. The rearrangement uses TRBV7-8 and TRBJ2-7; 12 bases are a match to TRBD1. The CDR3 runs 16 residues. Germline V gene data show CDR1 as SGHVS and CDR2 as FQNEAQ. Losses at the gene ends were 4 bases for V and 3 bases for J; bases not matched to a gene: 7. CDR3 DNA, as far as it was read: TGTGCCAGCAGCTCCCCGGGACAGGGGGCGCGCTACGAG. Translated: CASSSPGQGARYE. From start to end, the CDR3 is CASSSPGQGARYEQYF.

The sample holds many counts of this clone. Read data end 3 residues before the CDR3 end; the end is taken from the germline J gene. The chain links TRBV2 to TRBJ2-2, with no clear D. Germline loops: CDR1 SNHLY, CDR2 FYNNEI. V was cut by 2 bases and J by 5 bases, with 6 bases left in between. This CDR3 spans 13 amino acids. The CDR3 sequence: CASSEWQTGELFF. Incomplete CDR3 DNA: TGTGCCAGCAGTGAATGGCAGACCGGGGAG.

This clone was seen many times. The DNA ends 3 residues before the CDR3 does, and the rest of the CDR3 is filled in from the germline J gene. The chain is built from TRBV19 and TRBJ1-3, with TRBD1 identical over 8 bases. The CDR3 runs 15 residues. CDR1 LNHDA and CDR2 SQIVND come from the germline V gene (reference sequence). J gave up 5 bases and V 7 bases, and 10 bases lay outside the gene matches. The CDR3 spells CASNLGQGARNTIYF. The CDR3 DNA, read in part, is TGTGCCAGTAACCTCGGGCAGGGGGCGCGAAACACC.

This clone was seen at least ten times. Read sequence stops 3 residues before the CDR3 end, and the germline J gene provides the missing end. The chain couples TRBV30 to TRBJ2-3; the D gene is possibly TRBD2 (7 bases). The CDR3 consists of 15 residues. Germline CDR1 and CDR2: GTSNPN and SVGIG (reference sequence). V dropped 0 bases and J dropped 5 bases, with 15 bases sitting between them. CDR3 DNA, as far as it was read: TGTGCCTGGAGTGTAGGGGGGGCGGAAGTAGATACG. Translated: CAWSVGGAEVDT. Given in full, the CDR3 is CAWSVGGAEVDTQYF.

This clone showed up many times. With the read ending 3 residues before the CDR3 end, the germline J gene is used to fill in that end. This chain joins TRBV6-2 or TRBV6-3 and TRBJ2-3; unclear D gene. Germline lookup yields CDR1 MNHEY and CDR2 SVGEGT. Trimming removed 9 bases from V and 6 bases from J, with 10 bases in between. The CDR3 is 11 amino acids. The CDR3 here is CASAYRDTQYF. Incomplete CDR3 DNA: TGTGCCAGTGCCTACCGGGATACG.

This clone has at least ten counts. From the germline J gene comes the end of the CDR3, since the read stops 3 residues before it. The chain carries TRBV5-1 and TRBJ2-7; 9 nucleotides agree with TRBD1. Unmatched junction bases numbered 6, after V lost 4 bases and J lost 1 base. The CDR3 consists of 15 residues. Germline V gene sequence: CDR1 SGHRS, CDR2 YFSETQ. CDR3 bases read: TGCGCCAGCAGCCCCCGGACAGGGGAATCCTACGAG. Its translation is CASSPRTGESYE. The whole CDR3 region reads CASSPRTGESYEQYF.

This clone was found many times. The read stops 3 residues short of the end of the CDR3; the missing end is completed from the germline J gene. The V and J genes are TRBV6-4 and TRBJ1-1; weak D call: TRBD1 (5 bases). This CDR3 has 15 residues. Trimming removed 4 bases at V and 1 base at J, with 13 bases between. Germline loops: CDR1 MRHNA, CDR2 SNTAGT. Incomplete CDR3 DNA: TGTGCCAGCAGTGCCCATCCGGGGGGGAACACTGAA. Its translation is CASSAHPGGNTE. The entire CDR3 protein reads CASSAHPGGNTEAFF.

Notes on this clone: The CDR3 extends 3 residues past the end of the read, so its final part is completed from the germline J gene. V usage is TRBV5-5 and J usage is TRBJ2-1; D unclear. CDR1 and CDR2 from the germline V gene are SGHKS and YYEKEE (reference sequence). The CDR3 spans 15 residues. The ends were cut back, 2 bases at V and 0 bases at J, with 9 bases in the middle. CDR3 bases read: TGTGCCAGCAGCTTAAGGGCAAGCTCCTACAATGAG. It encodes CASSLRASSYNE. The full CDR3 protein reads CASSLRASSYNEQFF.

This clone was observed at least ten times. The DNA ends 3 residues before the CDR3 does, and the rest of the CDR3 is filled in from the germline J gene. This chain joins TRBV19 and TRBJ1-6; the D is unclear. Germline V gene sequence: CDR1 LNHDA, CDR2 SQIVND (reference sequence). This CDR3 contains 15 residues. V was cut by 6 bases and J by 0 bases, with 9 bases left in between. The DNA read from the CDR3 is TGTGCCAGTAGGACTAGGAGCTCCTATAATTCACCC. Translation: CASRTRSSYNSP. The whole CDR3 is CASRTRSSYNSPLHF.

Ten or more counts support this clone. The read falls 3 residues short of the CDR3 end, and the missing part is taken from the germline J gene. The rearrangement links TRBV20-1 to TRBJ2-1; TRBD2 aligns across 14 bases. Germline assignment: CDR1 DFQATT and CDR2 SNEGSKA (reference sequence). With 5 bases clipped from V and 0 bases from J, the junction kept 6 bases outside the gene matches. This CDR3 has 17 amino acids. CDR3 bases read: TGCAGTGCTCCCTGGGGACTAGCGGGGGCCTCCTACAATGAG. Translation: CSAPWGLAGASYNE. In full, the CDR3 is CSAPWGLAGASYNEQFF.

This clone was recorded at least ten times. The read gets to within 3 residues of the CDR3 end, and the germline J gene fills in the rest. The chain joins TRBV11-2 to TRBJ2-3, with D possibly being TRBD2 (6 bases). V lost 5 bases to trimming and J lost 6 bases, with 12 bases between them. Germline lookup yields CDR1 SGHAT and CDR2 FQNNGV. The CDR3 runs 13 residues. The sequenced part of the CDR3 DNA is TGTGCCAGCAGCGTTAACCGGGGGGATACG. Translating gives CASSVNRGDT. The full CDR3 sequence reads CASSVNRGDTQYF.

There are many counts of this clone. Read sequence stops 3 residues before the CDR3 end, and the germline J gene provides the missing end. The rearrangement links TRBV5-4 to TRBJ1-2; no clear D gene. The CDR3 is 13 amino acids. Germline lookup yields CDR1 SGHNT and CDR2 YYREEE (reference sequence). V was shortened by 1 base and J by 2 bases, with 6 bases between the two germline ends. The sequenced CDR3 bases are TGTGCCAGCAGCTTGAACATAAACTATGGC. Translated: CASSLNINYG. Given in full, the CDR3 is CASSLNINYGYTF.

This clone was detected ten times or more. The read falls 3 residues short of the CDR3 end, and the missing part is taken from the germline J gene. The chain has TRBV20-1 and TRBJ2-3, with D possibly TRBD1 on 6 matching bases. Germline lookup yields CDR1 DFQATT and CDR2 SNEGSKA (reference sequence). V gave up 5 bases and J gave up 4 bases, with 13 bases separating them. The CDR3 runs 13 residues. The part of the CDR3 DNA that was read is TGCAGTGCTGTTGGGGGCGTAGCAGATACG. It yields the protein CSAVGGVADT. The CDR3 reads in full as CSAVGGVADTQYF.

This clone was counted ten times or more. Coverage ceases 3 residues before the CDR3 finishes, and the germline J gene fills in the end. The chain carries TRBV18 and TRBJ1-2; 8 nucleotides match TRBD1. The CDR3 consists of 17 residues. J gave up 6 bases and V 3 bases, and 15 bases lay outside the gene matches. Germline V gene sequence: CDR1 KGHSH, CDR2 LQKENI. The chain's CDR3 is CASSPGSQGAYADGYTF. The DNA read from the CDR3 is TGTGCCAGCTCACCTGGGTCTCAGGGGGCGTATGCAGATGGC. Full variable domain (remainder filled in from reference TRBV18 and TRBJ1-2): NAGVMQNPRHLVRRRGQEARLRCSPMKGHSHVYWYRQLPEEGLKFMVYLQKENIIDESGMPKERFSAEFPKEGPSILRIQQVVRGDSAAYFCASSPGSQGAYADGYTFGSGTRLTVV.

This clone was picked up many times. The DNA ends 3 residues before the CDR3 does, and the rest of the CDR3 is filled in from the germline J gene. The V gene is TRBV7-3, the J gene TRBJ2-1; the match to TRBD2 covers 8 bases. The CDR3 totals 15 residues. Trimming at V came to 2 bases and at J to 8 bases, leaving 8 bases not matched to a gene. Germline CDR1 and CDR2: SGHTA and FQGTGA. The part of the CDR3 DNA that was read is TGTGCCAGCAGCTTATCGGGGGGGGCCGCGGATGAG. Translating it yields CASSLSGGAADE. The CDR3 in its entirety is CASSLSGGAADEQFF.

This clone was seen many times. One end of the junction fails to match germline, which may point to a read error. The CDR3 end lies 3 residues beyond the end of the read and is filled in from the germline J gene. The chain combines TRBV7-8 with TRBJ1-1; TRBD1 might be the D (5 bases). This CDR3 spans 14 amino acids. CDR1 is SGHVS and CDR2 is FQNEAQ in the germline V gene. CDR3 DNA (partial): TGTGCCACCAGCCCACAGGTGGTAAACACTGAA. Residues: CATSPQVVNTE. The whole CDR3 protein is CATSPQVVNTEAFF.

This clone has at least ten counts. The CDR3 end lies 3 residues beyond the end of the read and is filled in from the germline J gene. The chain couples TRBV6-2 or TRBV6-3 to TRBJ1-5; no firm D call. Germline values: CDR1 MNHEY, CDR2 SVGEGT. The CDR3 consists of 16 residues. V was clipped by 2 bases and J by 0 bases, with 11 bases between them. The sequenced CDR3 bases are TGTGCCAGCAGTTACGCGGTCCCCTCTAGCAATCAGCCC. Residues: CASSYAVPSSNQP. In full, the CDR3 is CASSYAVPSSNQPQHF.

In this sample, this clone turned up many times. The read stops 3 residues short of the end of the CDR3; the missing end is completed from the germline J gene. The V gene is TRBV2, the J gene TRBJ2-5; D gene uncertain. This CDR3 region has 13 residues. The V gene lost 10 bases and the J gene lost 2 bases, with 14 bases spanning the gap. Germline V gives CDR1 SNHLY, CDR2 FYNNEI. CDR3 DNA (partial): TGTGCCACTTCCTTACTACCTCAAGAGACC. Its translation: CATSLLPQET. The full CDR3 sequence reads CATSLLPQETQYF.

This clone was recorded at least ten times. The read ends 3 residues early relative to the CDR3; the germline J gene fills the gap. V usage is TRBV20-1 and J usage is TRBJ2-3; 11 bases map to TRBD2. This CDR3 contains 14 residues. Germline assignment: CDR1 DFQATT and CDR2 SNEGSKA (reference sequence). The trim removed 6 bases at V and 4 bases at J, leaving 6 bases unmatched. The part of the CDR3 DNA that was read is TGCAGTGCCCAACTAGCGGGGGTGTCAGATACG. Translated, it gives CSAQLAGVSDT. The full CDR3 sequence reads CSAQLAGVSDTQYF.

This clone was picked up many times. The read comes to an end 3 residues before the CDR3 does, leaving the germline J gene to fill in the end. V gene TRBV5-4 combines with J gene TRBJ1-3; tentative D call: TRBD1 (5 bases). V gave up 2 bases and J gave up 2 bases, with 11 bases separating them. Per the germline V gene, CDR1 is SGHNT and CDR2 is YYREEE (reference sequence). This CDR3 spans 15 amino acids. The CDR3: CASSFTRGAGNTIYF. CDR3 DNA (partial): TGTGCCAGCAGCTTTACAAGGGGTGCTGGAAACACC.

Ten or more counts support this clone. Sequencing ends 3 residues short of the CDR3 end; the germline J gene provides the rest. This chain uses TRBV7-9 with TRBJ2-7; the D gene is possibly TRBD1 (5 bases). The germline V gene encodes CDR1 SEHNR and CDR2 FQNEAQ (reference sequence). V lost 5 bases and J 6 bases, leaving 14 bases between the germline ends. CDR3 length: 13 amino acids. CDR3 loop: CASSPGPSGEQYF. CDR3 DNA, as far as it was read: TGTGCCAGCAGCCCAGGGCCTTCGGGCGAG.

This clone was recorded at least ten times. The DNA ends 3 residues before the CDR3 does, and the rest of the CDR3 is filled in from the germline J gene. The chain has TRBV7-2 and TRBJ2-5, with TRBD1 as a possible D gene (5 bases). This CDR3 contains 14 residues. Trimming shortened V by 4 bases and J by 5 bases, and 14 bases separated the two germline ends. Germline V CDR1 and CDR2: SGHTA, FQGNSA. The CDR3 protein is CASSYGHSEETQYF. The sequenced CDR3 bases are TGTGCCAGCAGCTACGGACACTCCGAGGAGACC. Full variable domain (rest looked up from reference TRBV7-2 and TRBJ2-5): GAGVSQSPSNKVTEKGKDVELRCDPISGHTALYWYRQSLGQGLEFLIYFQGNSAPDKSGLPSDRFSAERTGGSVSTLTIQRTQQEDSAVYLCASSYGHSEETQYFGPGTRLLVL.

This clone was picked up many times. The read comes to an end 3 residues before the CDR3 does, leaving the germline J gene to fill in the end. The J gene is TRBJ2-2, the V gene TRBV5-1; D is possibly TRBD1 or TRBD2 (5 bases each). CDR3 length: 16 residues. Germline CDR1 is SGHRS and CDR2 is YFSETQ. Trimming stripped 0 bases from V and 7 bases from J, with 16 bases between. The CDR3 reads CASSLAARTRGGELFF. The covered CDR3 bases are TGCGCCAGCAGCTTGGCCGCGCGGACGAGGGGCGGGGAG.

This clone was counted many times. The read ends 3 residues shy of where the CDR3 ends; the end is completed using the germline J gene. The chain employs TRBV9 and TRBJ2-5; 9 positions match TRBD2. Germline V gene data show CDR1 as SGDLS and CDR2 as YYNGEE. J lost 7 bases, V lost 4 bases, and 23 bases had no gene match. This CDR3 spans 19 amino acids. The CDR3 DNA, read in part, is TGTGCCAGCAGCCCCACTTCCGGGTTCGCTAGCGGGACCCGGGTGACC. This codes for CASSPTSGFASGTRVT. The CDR3 in full is CASSPTSGFASGTRVTQYF. The full variable domain, in which reference TRBV9 and TRBJ2-5 provide the parts outside the CDR3, is DSGVTQTPKHLITATGQRVTLRCSPRSGDLSVYWYQQSLDQGLQFLIQYYNGEERAKGNILERFSAQQFPDLHSELNLSSLELGDSALYFCASSPTSGFASGTRVTQYFGPGTRLLVL.